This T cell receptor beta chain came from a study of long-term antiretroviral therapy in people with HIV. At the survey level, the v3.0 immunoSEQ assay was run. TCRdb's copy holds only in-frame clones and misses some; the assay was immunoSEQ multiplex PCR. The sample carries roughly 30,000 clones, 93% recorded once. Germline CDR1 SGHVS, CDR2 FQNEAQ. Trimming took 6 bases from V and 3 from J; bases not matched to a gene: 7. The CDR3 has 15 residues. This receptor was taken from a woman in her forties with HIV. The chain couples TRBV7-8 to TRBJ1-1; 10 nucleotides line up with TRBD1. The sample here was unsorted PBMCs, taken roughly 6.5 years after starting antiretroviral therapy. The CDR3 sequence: CASSRSGTGDTEAFF. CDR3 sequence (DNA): TGTGCCAGCAGTCGATCCGGGACAGGGGACACTGAAGCTTTCTTT.